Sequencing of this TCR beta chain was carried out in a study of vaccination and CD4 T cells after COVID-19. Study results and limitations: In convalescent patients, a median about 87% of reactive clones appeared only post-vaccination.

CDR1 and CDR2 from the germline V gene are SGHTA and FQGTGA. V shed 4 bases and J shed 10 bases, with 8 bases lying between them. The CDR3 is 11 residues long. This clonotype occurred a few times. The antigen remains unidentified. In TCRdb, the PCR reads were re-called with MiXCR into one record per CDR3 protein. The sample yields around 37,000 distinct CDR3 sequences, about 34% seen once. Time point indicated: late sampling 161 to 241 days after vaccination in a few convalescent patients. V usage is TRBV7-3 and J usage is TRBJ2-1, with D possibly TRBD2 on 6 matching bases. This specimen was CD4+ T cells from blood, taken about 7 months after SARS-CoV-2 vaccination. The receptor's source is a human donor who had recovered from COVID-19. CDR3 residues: CASSSGLEQFF. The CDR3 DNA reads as TGTGCCAGCAGCTCTGGACTAGAGCAGTTCTTC.